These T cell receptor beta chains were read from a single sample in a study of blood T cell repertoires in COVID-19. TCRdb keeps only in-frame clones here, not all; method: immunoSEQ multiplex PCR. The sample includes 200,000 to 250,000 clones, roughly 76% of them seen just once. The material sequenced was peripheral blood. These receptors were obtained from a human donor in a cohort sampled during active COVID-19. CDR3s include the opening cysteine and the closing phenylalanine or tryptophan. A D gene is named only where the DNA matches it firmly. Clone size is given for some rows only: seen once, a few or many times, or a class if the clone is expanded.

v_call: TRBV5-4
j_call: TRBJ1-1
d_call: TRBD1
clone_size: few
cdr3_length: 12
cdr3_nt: TGTGCCAGCAGCGCTGGGACAGTTGAAGCTTTCTTT
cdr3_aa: CASSAGTVEAFF

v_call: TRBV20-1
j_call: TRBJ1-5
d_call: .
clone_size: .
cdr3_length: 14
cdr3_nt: TGCAGTGCTAGTCTCAGGGGTTATGGTCAGCCCCAGCATTTT
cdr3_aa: CSASLRGYGQPQHF

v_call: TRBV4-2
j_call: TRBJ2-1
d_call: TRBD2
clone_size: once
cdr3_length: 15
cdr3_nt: TGTGCCAGCAGCCAAGAGACTAGCAGTCCCAAAGGGCAGTTCTTC
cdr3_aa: CASSQETSSPKGQFF

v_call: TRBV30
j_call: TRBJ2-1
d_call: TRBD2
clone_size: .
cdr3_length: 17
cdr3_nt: TGTGCCTGGACCAATTCGGAGGGACTAGCGGGATGGAATGAGCAGTTCTTC
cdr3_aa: CAWTNSEGLAGWNEQFF

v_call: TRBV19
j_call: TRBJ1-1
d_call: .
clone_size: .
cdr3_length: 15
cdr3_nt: TGTGCCAGTAGTTGGACAGCCTCCTCGAACACTGAAGCTTTCTTT
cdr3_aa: CASSWTASSNTEAFF

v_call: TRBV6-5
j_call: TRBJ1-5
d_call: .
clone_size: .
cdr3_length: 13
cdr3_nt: TGTGCCAGCAGGCGACAGACCAATCAGCCCCAGCATTTT
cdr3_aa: CASRRQTNQPQHF

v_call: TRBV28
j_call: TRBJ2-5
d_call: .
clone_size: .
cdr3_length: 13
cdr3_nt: TGTGCCAGCAGTTTGTCAGGGAGGGAGACCCAGTACTTC
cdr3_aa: CASSLSGRETQYF

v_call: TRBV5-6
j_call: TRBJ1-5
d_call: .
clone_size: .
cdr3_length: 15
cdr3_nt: TGTGCCAGCAGCTTGGGTGCAGGATCCAATCAGCCCCAGCATTTT
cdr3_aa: CASSLGAGSNQPQHF

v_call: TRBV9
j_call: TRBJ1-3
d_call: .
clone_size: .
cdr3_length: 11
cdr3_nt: TGTGCCAGCAGCCCGGGAGGTACCATATATTTT
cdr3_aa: CASSPGGTIYF

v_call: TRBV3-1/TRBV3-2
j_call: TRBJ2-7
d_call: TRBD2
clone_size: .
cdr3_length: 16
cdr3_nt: TGTGCCAGCAGCCGGAATCCTAGCGGGAGCTCCTACGAGCAGTACTTC
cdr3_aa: CASSRNPSGSSYEQYF

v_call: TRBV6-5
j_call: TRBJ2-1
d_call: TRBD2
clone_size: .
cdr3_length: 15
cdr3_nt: TGTGCCAGCAGTTACTCTCTAGCGGGGGTTGGTGAGCAGTTCTTC
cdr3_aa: CASSYSLAGVGEQFF

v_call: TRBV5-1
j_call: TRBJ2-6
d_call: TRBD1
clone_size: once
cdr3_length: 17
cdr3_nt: TGCGCCAGCAGCTTGGCAGGACAGGGGGCTGGGGCCAACGTCCTGACTTTC
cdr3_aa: CASSLAGQGAGANVLTF

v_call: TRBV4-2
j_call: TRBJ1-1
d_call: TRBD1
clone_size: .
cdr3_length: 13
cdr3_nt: TGTGCCAGCAGCCGGGGACAGGGGGCTGAAGCTTTCTTT
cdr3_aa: CASSRGQGAEAFF

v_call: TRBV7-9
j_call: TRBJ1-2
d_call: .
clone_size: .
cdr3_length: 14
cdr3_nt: TGTGCCAGCAGCTTAGCCTTGGACAGAAGGCGCTACACCTTC
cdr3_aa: CASSLALDRRRYTF

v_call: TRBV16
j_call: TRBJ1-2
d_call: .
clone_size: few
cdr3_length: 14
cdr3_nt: TGTGCCAGCAGCTTAAAGCAGGGGCCCTATGGCTACACCTTC
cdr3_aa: CASSLKQGPYGYTF

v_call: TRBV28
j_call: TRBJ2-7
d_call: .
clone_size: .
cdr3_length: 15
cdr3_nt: TGTGCCAGCACTAGCGCGGCAGCGAACTCCTACGAGCAGTACTTC
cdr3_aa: CASTSAAANSYEQYF

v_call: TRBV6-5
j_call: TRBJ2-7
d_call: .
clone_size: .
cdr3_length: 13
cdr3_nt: TGTGCCAGCAGTTCGGGGACTGTCCTCGAGCAGTACTTC
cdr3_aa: CASSSGTVLEQYF

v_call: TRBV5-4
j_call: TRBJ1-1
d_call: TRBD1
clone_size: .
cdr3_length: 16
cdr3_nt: TGTGCCAGCAGCTTACAGGGGCTGATAGGAATCACTGAAGCTTTCTTT
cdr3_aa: CASSLQGLIGITEAFF

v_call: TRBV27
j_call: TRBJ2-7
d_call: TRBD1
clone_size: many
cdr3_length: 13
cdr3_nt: TGTGCCAGCGGGGACAGGGACCCCTACGAGCAGTACTTC
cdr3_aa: CASGDRDPYEQYF

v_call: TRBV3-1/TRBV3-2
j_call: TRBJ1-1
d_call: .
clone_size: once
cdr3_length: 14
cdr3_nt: TGTGCCAGCAGCGCCCGGGACAAGAACACTGAAGCTTTCTTT
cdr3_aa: CASSARDKNTEAFF

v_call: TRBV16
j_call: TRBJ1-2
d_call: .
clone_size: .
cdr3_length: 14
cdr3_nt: TGTGCCAGCAGCCAAGAGGGTTCCAACTATGGCTACACCTTC
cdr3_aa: CASSQEGSNYGYTF

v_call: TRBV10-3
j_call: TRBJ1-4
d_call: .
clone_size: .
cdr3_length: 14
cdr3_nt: TGTGCCATCAGTGACAGGGCGGCTAATGAAAAACTGTTTTTT
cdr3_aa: CAISDRAANEKLFF